The present T cell receptor beta chain was sequenced within a study of T cell repertoires in cytomegalovirus infection. TCRdb re-called the reads with MiXCR, one entry per CDR3 protein. This sample yields 300,000 to 400,000 distinct CDR3 sequences, of which 18% are seen a single time; 8.7% belongs to the top ten. This clonotype was counted between two and nine times. CDR1 SGHTA and CDR2 FQGNSA come from the germline V gene. CDR3 length equals 14 residues. Trimming took 4 bases from V and 2 from J, leaving 10 bases between them. The TCR comes from a human donor in good health (CMV status not recorded). Some clones in this sample may be carry-over from other donors' samples. The chain joins TRBV7-2 to TRBJ2-3; D ambiguous. Sequencing used PBMCs. CDR3 nucleotides: TGTGCCAGCAGCTCAAGAAGCCCCACAGATACGCAGTATTTT. It yields the protein CASSSRSPTDTQYF.